The clone carrying this T cell receptor beta chain was picked up many times. The antigen remains undetermined. TCRdb processed the reads anew with MiXCR; each CDR3 protein has one entry. The sample has roughly 500,000 distinct CDR3 sequences; more than 15% are singletons. This sample was taken from a study of T cell repertoires in cytomegalovirus infection. Study-level results: In two of eight donors, the top clonotype was HLA-C-restricted CMV-specific.

Germline CDR1 is SGHNT and CDR2 is YENEEA. The V gene lost 1 base and the J gene lost 5 bases, with 26 bases spanning the gap. This CDR3 region has 19 residues. This receptor was identified in a human donor in good health (CMV status not recorded). Some clones in this sample may be carry-over from other donors' samples. This chain links TRBV11-3 with TRBJ1-1; a possible D gene is TRBD1 (6 bases). The sample consisted of CD8+ T cells from PBMCs. CDR3 DNA sequence: TGTGCCAGCAGCTTAGTTGGGGATAGTGGGGACATAGGGGAGACTGAAGCTTTCTTT. Translated, it gives CASSLVGDSGDIGETEAFF.